The entry below gives a single T cell receptor (beta chain) sequence along with its context. In the original workflow: Counts of nucleated cells, estimated from reference gene primer amplification, were obtained. Assay: immunoSEQ multiplex PCR; the TCRdb copy retains only in-frame clones and omits some. V and J calls and clone size are as listed in that table; D and trimming were resolved from the DNA. Of roughly 76,000 clones detected, roughly 80% appear once; the ten largest clones hold less than 40%. The data were obtained in a study of blood T cell repertoires in COVID-19. About the research overall: The origin of the acute and convalescent COVID-19 samples was the United States, Italy and Spain. Sources were T cells, B-cell-depleted T cells, or PBMCs; the material itself was cDNA or gDNA.

Germline V CDR1 and CDR2: KGHDR, SFDVKD. V dropped 5 bases and J dropped 0 bases, with 3 bases sitting between them. The CDR3 has 13 amino acids. Sequenced input: peripheral blood. The chain recombines TRBV24-1 with TRBJ2-2, with no clear D. This TCR was sampled from a woman between 65 and 79 years old with acute or convalescent COVID-19. CDR3: CATSGTNTGELFF. CDR3 in DNA: TGTGCCACCAGTGGTACGAACACCGGGGAGCTGTTTTTT.